Shown below are 14 T cell receptor beta chains from a single sample sequenced in a study of T cell responses to AZD1222 COVID-19 vaccine. Here immunoSEQ multiplex PCR was the method, and the copy in TCRdb shows in-frame clones only, minus some. The sample lists roughly 170,000 clones, 80% to 90% seen once, with less than 0.55% in the top ten. The sequenced sample was peripheral blood, obtained on day 0 of AZD1222 vaccination. The receptor source for this set is an adult in good health.

V and J are TRBV5-6 and TRBJ1-1, with a tentative D call TRBD1 (5 bases). Germline loops: CDR1 SGHDT, CDR2 YYEEEE. The length of the CDR3 is 16 residues. V was shortened by 0 bases and J by 3 bases, with 15 bases between the two germline ends. CDR3 in DNA: TGTGCCAGCAGCTTGGCCAATAGGGGAAGGGACACTGAAGCTTTCTTT. Residues: CASSLANRGRDTEAFF.

V and J are TRBV29-1 and TRBJ2-2, with unresolved D. There are 13 residues in the CDR3. The V gene lost 6 bases and the J gene lost 1 base, with 9 bases spanning the gap. Germline CDR1 reads SQVTM; CDR2 reads ANQGSEA. The DNA for the CDR3 is TGCAGCGTAGAGGTTCGGAACACCGGGGAGCTGTTTTTT. It yields the protein CSVEVRNTGELFF.

The chain combines TRBV9 with TRBJ2-7; 7 nucleotides agree with TRBD2. This CDR3 is 15 amino acids long. Germline CDR1 and CDR2: SGDLS and YYNGEE. J lost 0 bases, V lost 4 bases, and 7 bases had no gene match. CDR3: CASSPSGTYSYEQYF. Here the CDR3 DNA reads TGTGCCAGCAGCCCCAGCGGGACTTACTCCTACGAGCAGTACTTC.

This clone showed up just a few times. The chain joins TRBV3-1 (or the pseudogene TRBV3-2) to TRBJ2-1; no reliable D call. Germline V gene lookup returns CDR1 LGHDT and CDR2 YNNKEL (reference sequence). V was cut by 4 bases and J by 9 bases, with 19 bases left in between. The CDR3 consists of 15 residues. The CDR3 loop is CASSPDSLRAVEQFF. In nucleotides, the CDR3 is TGTGCCAGCAGCCCCGACTCCTTACGAGCTGTTGAGCAGTTCTTC.

Concerning this clone itself: The sample has other DNA sequences that encode this CDR3 too. The rearrangement uses TRBV3-1 (or the pseudogene TRBV3-2) and TRBJ2-1, with 8 bases identical to TRBD2. V lost 1 base and J lost 4; bases outside the gene matches: 6. Germline CDR1 and CDR2: LGHDT and YNNKEL (reference sequence). CDR3 size: 16 residues. CDR3 nucleotide sequence: TGTGCCAGCAGCCAAGTCAGCGGGAGTCTTTACAATGAGCAGTTCTTC. It codes for CASSQVSGSLYNEQFF.

The chain employs TRBV3-1 (or the pseudogene TRBV3-2) and TRBJ2-5, with 7 positions matching TRBD2. CDR1 is LGHDT, CDR2 YNNKEL, per germline (reference sequence). V lost 2 bases to trimming and J lost 9 bases; unmatched junction nucleotides: 3. The CDR3 contains 12 residues. CDR3 DNA: TGTGCCAGCAGCCAATTGGGGGGGGCCCAGTACTTC. Translated: CASSQLGGAQYF.

This rearrangement joins TRBV6-1 to TRBJ1-2; TRBD1 aligns across 7 bases. This CDR3 has 16 residues. The germline CDR1 and CDR2 sequences are MNHNS and SASEGT. The V segment lost 4 bases and the J segment 4 bases; nucleotides outside the gene matches: 12. CDR3 DNA sequence: TGTGCCAGCAGTGGGGGATCCGGGACAGAGACCTATGGCTACACCTTC. This gives the protein CASSGGSGTETYGYTF.

The rearrangement links TRBV28 to TRBJ2-1; 13 bases agree with TRBD2. Germline loops: CDR1 MDHEN, CDR2 SYDVKM. With 2 bases clipped from V and 6 bases from J, the junction kept 1 base outside the gene matches. The CDR3 is 15 amino acids. CDR3 DNA: TGTGCCAGCAGTTTAGGGACTAGCGGGACCAATGAGCAGTTCTTC. Residues: CASSLGTSGTNEQFF.

The chain couples TRBV3-1 (or the pseudogene TRBV3-2) to TRBJ2-1, with D perhaps TRBD1 (6 bases). The CDR3 contains 11 residues. The germline gives CDR1 LGHDT, CDR2 YNNKEL (reference sequence). Trimming shortened V by 3 bases and J by 15 bases, and 12 bases separated the two germline ends. The CDR3 DNA is TGTGCCAGCAGCCACCTTGGGGGCCCGTTCTTC. Its translation: CASSHLGGPFF.

The chain combines TRBV15 with TRBJ2-1; the D gene could be TRBD1 or TRBD2 (5 bases each). The CDR3 is 14 residues long. V lost 1 base and J 4 bases, leaving 8 bases between the germline ends. CDR1 is LNHNV and CDR2 is YYDKDF in the germline V gene (reference sequence). CDR3 loop: CATSRVGVYNEQFF. The CDR3 nucleotides are TGTGCCACCAGCAGAGTGGGGGTGTACAATGAGCAGTTCTTC.

The chain's CDR3 is CASRSPGADTQYF. The CDR3 region has the DNA TGCGCCAGCCGTTCCCCGGGGGCAGATACGCAGTATTTT. This chain joins TRBV5-1 and TRBJ2-3, with TRBD2 as a possible D gene (6 bases). The CDR3 has 13 residues. Per germline, CDR1 SGHRS and CDR2 YFSETQ. Between the trimmed V and J ends, which lost 7 bases and 4 bases, there was a span of 13 bases.

This clone was found once. The same CDR3 is also encoded by other DNA sequences in this sample. This chain links TRBV5-4 with TRBJ2-7; D not resolved. The V end was cut by 0 bases, the J end by 3 bases, with 4 bases between. Germline lookup yields CDR1 SGHNT and CDR2 YYREEE (reference sequence). This CDR3 is 12 amino acids long. The CDR3 spells CASSLDRYEQYF. Here the CDR3 DNA reads TGTGCCAGCAGCTTGGACCGCTACGAGCAGTACTTC.

The chain employs TRBV19 and TRBJ2-7, with D possibly being TRBD1 or TRBD2 (7 bases each). Trimming took off 8 bases at V and 1 base at J, with 21 bases between the two ends. The CDR3 extends over 16 amino acids. The V gene's germline CDR1 is LNHDA and CDR2 SQIVND (reference sequence). The CDR3 loop reads CASAPREGASSYEQYF. DNA of the CDR3: TGTGCCAGTGCTCCCAGGGAGGGGGCATCATCCTACGAGCAGTACTTC.

The chain couples TRBV9 to TRBJ1-1, with TRBD1 as a possible D gene (5 bases). Germline assignment: CDR1 SGDLS and CDR2 YYNGEE. Trimming shortened V by 0 bases and J by 4 bases, and 16 bases separated the two germline ends. The CDR3 is 16 residues long. CDR3 amino acids: CASSVVGGAGVTEAFF. The CDR3 DNA is TGTGCCAGCAGCGTAGTAGGAGGGGCCGGGGTCACTGAAGCTTTCTTT.